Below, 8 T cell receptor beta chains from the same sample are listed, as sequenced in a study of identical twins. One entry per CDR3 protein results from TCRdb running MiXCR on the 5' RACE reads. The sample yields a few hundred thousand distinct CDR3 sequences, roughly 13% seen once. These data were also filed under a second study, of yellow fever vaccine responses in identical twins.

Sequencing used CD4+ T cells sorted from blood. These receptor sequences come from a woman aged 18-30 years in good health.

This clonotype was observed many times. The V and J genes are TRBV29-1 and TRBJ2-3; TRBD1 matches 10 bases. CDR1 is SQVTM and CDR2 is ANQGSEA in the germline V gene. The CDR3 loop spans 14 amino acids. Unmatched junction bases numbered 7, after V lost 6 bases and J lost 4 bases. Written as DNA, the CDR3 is TGCAGCGTCCCGGGACAGGGGTCTCCAGATACGCAGTATTTT. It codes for CSVPGQGSPDTQYF.

The CDR3, as DNA: TGTGCCAGCAGCTTAGGGGCAGCCGCCTACGAGCAGTACTTC. Translated, it gives CASSLGAAAYEQYF. The J gene is TRBJ2-7, the V gene TRBV7-2; no definite D call. Trimming removed 1 base from V and 2 bases from J, with 9 bases in between. The CDR3 extends over 14 amino acids. Germline V gene sequence: CDR1 SGHTA, CDR2 FQGNSA. The complete variable domain, with remaining parts taken from reference TRBV7-2 and TRBJ2-7, reads GAGVSQSPSNKVTEKGKDVELRCDPISGHTALYWYRQSLGQGLEFLIYFQGNSAPDKSGLPSDRFSAERTGGSVSTLTIQRTQQEDSAVYLCASSLGAAAYEQYFGPGTRLTVT.

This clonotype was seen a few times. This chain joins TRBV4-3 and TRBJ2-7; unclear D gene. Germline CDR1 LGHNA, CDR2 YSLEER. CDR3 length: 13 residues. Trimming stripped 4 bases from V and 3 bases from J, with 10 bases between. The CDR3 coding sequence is TGCGCCAGCAGCCCGCAAACAGACTACGAGCAGTACTTC. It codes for CASSPQTDYEQYF.

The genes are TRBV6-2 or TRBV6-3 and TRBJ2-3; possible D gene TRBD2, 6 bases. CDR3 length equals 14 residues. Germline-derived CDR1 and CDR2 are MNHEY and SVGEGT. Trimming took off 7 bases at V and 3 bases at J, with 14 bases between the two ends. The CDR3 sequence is CASTEGRGTDTQYF. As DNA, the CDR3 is TGTGCCAGCACGGAGGGACGGGGGACAGATACGCAGTATTTT.

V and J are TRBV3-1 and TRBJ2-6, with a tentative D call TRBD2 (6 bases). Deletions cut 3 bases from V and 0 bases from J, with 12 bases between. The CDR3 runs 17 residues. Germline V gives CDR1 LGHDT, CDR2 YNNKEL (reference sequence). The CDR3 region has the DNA TGTGCCAGCAGCCACGCAACCGGGAGCTCTGGGGCCAACGTCCTGACTTTC. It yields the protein CASSHATGSSGANVLTF.

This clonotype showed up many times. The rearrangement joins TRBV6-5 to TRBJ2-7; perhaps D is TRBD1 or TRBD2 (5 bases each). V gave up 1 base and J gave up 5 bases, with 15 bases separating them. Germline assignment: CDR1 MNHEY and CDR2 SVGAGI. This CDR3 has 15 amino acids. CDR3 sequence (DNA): TGTGCCAGCAGTTACTTTGGGGGAGCCAGCCACGAGCAGTACTTC. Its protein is CASSYFGGASHEQYF.

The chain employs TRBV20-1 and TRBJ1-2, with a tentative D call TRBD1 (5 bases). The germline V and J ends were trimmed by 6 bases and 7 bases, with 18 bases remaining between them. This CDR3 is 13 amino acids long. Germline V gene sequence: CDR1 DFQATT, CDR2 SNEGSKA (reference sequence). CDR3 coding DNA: TGCAGTGCCACTCAGACAGTCTATGCTGGCTACACCTTC. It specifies CSATQTVYAGYTF.

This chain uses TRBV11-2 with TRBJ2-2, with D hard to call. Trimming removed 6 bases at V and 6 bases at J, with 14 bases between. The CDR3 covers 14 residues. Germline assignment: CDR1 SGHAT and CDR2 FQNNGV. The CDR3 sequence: CASRRIDWSGELFF. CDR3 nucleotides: TGTGCCAGCAGGAGGATCGATTGGTCCGGGGAGCTGTTTTTT.